The 32 T cell receptor beta chains reported below all come from one sample, sequenced in a study of technical replicates of blood from a few donors. Assay used: immunoSEQ multiplex PCR; TCRdb lists only in-frame clones, some missing. Among 60,000 to 75,000 clones listed, around nine tenths were seen once. Specimen: PBMCs. These receptors were obtained from a human donor in good health. Some clones in this sample may be carry-over from other donors' samples.

This clone was counted only a few times. The chain carries TRBV29-1 and TRBJ2-1; maybe TRBD2 (6 bases). The CDR3 extends over 16 amino acids. CDR1 and CDR2 from the germline V gene are SQVTM and ANQGSEA. The ends were cut back, 4 bases at V and 0 bases at J, with 16 bases in the middle. As DNA, the CDR3 is TGCAGCGTTGGTGGGGACTCCAGGAGCTCCTACAATGAGCAGTTCTTC. Protein sequence: CSVGGDSRSSYNEQFF.

The chain uses TRBV10-2 and TRBJ2-1; 13 nucleotides line up with TRBD2. In germline, CDR1 is WSHSY, CDR2 SAAADI. With V trimmed by 7 bases and J by 16 bases, 10 bases remained unmatched. The CDR3 is made up of 13 amino acids. Here the CDR3 reads CASNHGLAGEYFF. The CDR3 DNA reads TGCGCCAGCAATCACGGACTAGCGGGGGAGTACTTCTTC.

In DNA form, the CDR3 reads TGTGCCAGCAGCCAATCAGGACAGGCGAGCGGGGAGACCCAGTACTTC. Protein product: CASSQSGQASGETQYF. The chain joins TRBV14 to TRBJ2-5; TRBD1 is a possible D gene (7 bases). With 2 bases removed from V and 5 bases from J, the gap between germline ends came to 18 bases. Germline CDR1 and CDR2: SGHDN and FVKESK. The CDR3 is made up of 16 amino acids.

The V call is TRBV7-8, the J call TRBJ1-3; maybe TRBD1 (5 bases). CDR1 and CDR2 (germline): SGHVS, FQNEAQ. The CDR3 contains 16 residues. The V end lost 5 bases, the J end lost 0 bases, and 14 bases lay between the germline ends. The CDR3 spells CASSPRRGFSGNTIYF. DNA of the CDR3: TGTGCCAGCAGCCCGAGAAGGGGTTTCTCTGGAAACACCATATATTTT.

This clone was counted only a few times. V gene TRBV5-1 combines with J gene TRBJ1-1; tentative D call: TRBD1 (6 bases). The CDR3 has 15 residues. V was pared by 1 base and J by 0 bases, with 10 bases between. Germline V gene data show CDR1 as SGHRS and CDR2 as YFSETQ. CDR3 coding DNA: TGCGCCAGCAGCTTGACGCGGACAGTGAACACTGAAGCTTTCTTT. Translating gives CASSLTRTVNTEAFF.

The chain couples TRBV10-3 to TRBJ1-1; 9 bases are a match to TRBD1. The CDR3 covers 16 residues. The V segment lost 2 bases and the J segment 3 bases; nucleotides outside the gene matches: 7. CDR1 and CDR2 (germline): ENHRY, SYGVKD. CDR3 residues: CAISEPDRGSDTEAFF. CDR3 in DNA: TGTGCCATCAGTGAGCCGGACAGGGGCTCGGACACTGAAGCTTTCTTT.

The chain links TRBV28 to TRBJ1-5, with D possibly matching TRBD1 (6 bases). Germline CDR1 reads MDHEN; CDR2 reads SYDVKM. V lost 6 bases, J lost 7 bases, and 16 bases lay in between. The CDR3 is 14 residues long. The CDR3 is CASSPTGGRQPQHF. The CDR3 region has the DNA TGTGCCAGCAGCCCGACAGGAGGTCGGCAGCCCCAGCATTTT.

The gene calls are TRBV6-1 and TRBJ1-3; D is undetermined. Germline V gene data show CDR1 as MNHNS and CDR2 as SASEGT. V was cut by 1 base and J by 0 bases, with 13 bases left in between. This CDR3 is built from 17 residues. The CDR3 loop is CASSEGAWSGSGNTIYF. In DNA form, the CDR3 reads TGTGCCAGCAGTGAAGGTGCGTGGTCGGGCTCTGGAAACACCATATATTTT.

This rearrangement joins TRBV19 to TRBJ2-7; 8 nucleotides align to TRBD1. V lost 2 bases to trimming and J lost 7 bases; unmatched junction nucleotides: 10. This CDR3 is built from 15 residues. Germline V CDR1 and CDR2: LNHDA, SQIVND (reference sequence). CDR3 coding DNA: TGTGCCAGTAGTATAATCGGGACAGGCCGATTGGAGCAGTACTTC. Encoded protein: CASSIIGTGRLEQYF.

This chain links TRBV9 with TRBJ2-3; the D is unclear. The CDR3 consists of 16 residues. Germline values: CDR1 SGDLS, CDR2 YYNGEE. With 0 bases removed from V and 2 bases from J, the gap between germline ends came to 13 bases. CDR3 amino acids: CASSVDPTVSTDTQYF. The CDR3 bases are TGTGCCAGCAGCGTAGACCCTACAGTCTCCACAGATACGCAGTATTTT.

The chain links TRBV4-2 to TRBJ1-6; no firm D call. Germline V gene sequence: CDR1 LGHNA, CDR2 YNFKEQ. The germline V and J ends were trimmed by 1 base and 0 bases, with 19 bases remaining between them. The CDR3 covers 20 residues. This CDR3 is CASSQAPHSGGSSYNSPLHF. The CDR3 nucleotides are TGTGCCAGCAGCCAAGCACCTCACTCTGGCGGGAGCTCCTATAATTCACCCCTCCACTTT.

The V call is TRBV2, the J call TRBJ1-1, with D possibly TRBD1 on 6 matching bases. CDR1 is SNHLY and CDR2 is FYNNEI in the germline V gene. CDR3 length: 15 amino acids. V lost 7 bases and J lost 0, with 15 bases in between. CDR3 bases: TGTGCCAGCAACCGGGACAACAACATGAACACTGAAGCTTTCTTT. Translated, it gives CASNRDNNMNTEAFF.

By its share, this clone is medium-sized (0.01 to 0.1%). The V and J genes are TRBV15 and TRBJ2-2; 7 bases line up with TRBD2. The trim removed 7 bases at V and 0 bases at J, leaving 8 bases unmatched. CDR1 is LNHNV and CDR2 is YYDKDF in the germline V gene (reference sequence). CDR3 length: 16 amino acids. CDR3 protein: CATKGGLSANTGELFF. The CDR3 nucleotides read TGTGCCACCAAGGGAGGGTTATCAGCGAACACCGGGGAGCTGTTTTTT.

The chain couples TRBV7-2 to TRBJ2-3; 9 bases line up with TRBD1. Trimming at V came to 5 bases and at J to 5 bases, leaving 8 bases not matched to a gene. Germline V gene sequence: CDR1 SGHTA, CDR2 FQGNSA. This CDR3 is built from 15 residues. CDR3 region: CASSPGTGMIDTQYF. CDR3 DNA sequence: TGTGCCAGCAGCCCTGGGACAGGGATGATAGATACGCAGTATTTT.

The V call is TRBV15, the J call TRBJ1-1, with a possible D match to TRBD1 (6 bases). Germline V lookup: CDR1 LNHNV, CDR2 YYDKDF (reference sequence). With 5 bases removed from V and 0 bases from J, the gap between germline ends came to 10 bases. The CDR3 runs 14 residues. The CDR3 sequence is CATSQGTMNTEAFF. The CDR3 region has the DNA TGTGCCACCAGCCAGGGGACAATGAACACTGAAGCTTTCTTT.

This clone was recorded once. This CDR3 is CASSLVAANTDTQYF. CDR3 nucleotides: TGTGCCAGCAGCTTAGTGGCTGCAAACACAGATACGCAGTATTTT. The rearrangement links TRBV7-9 to TRBJ2-3; D uncertain. Trimming shortened V by 1 base and J by 2 bases, and 10 bases separated the two germline ends. The CDR3 length is 15 residues. Per germline, CDR1 SEHNR and CDR2 FQNEAQ (reference sequence).

This chain uses TRBV18 with TRBJ2-7; weak D call: TRBD1 (6 bases). This CDR3 is 14 amino acids long. In germline, CDR1 is KGHSH, CDR2 LQKENI. V gave up 5 bases and J gave up 2 bases, with 13 bases separating them. CDR3 protein: CASSAGDGPYEQYF. DNA of the CDR3: TGTGCCAGCTCAGCAGGGGACGGCCCCTACGAGCAGTACTTC.

The chain has TRBV7-8 and TRBJ2-5; 7 bases line up with TRBD2. Trimming at V came to 5 bases and at J to 3 bases, leaving 9 bases not matched to a gene. CDR1 is SGHVS, CDR2 FQNEAQ, per germline. The CDR3 contains 15 residues. This CDR3 is CASSLGVGLKETQYF. CDR3 DNA: TGTGCCAGCAGCCTAGGGGTGGGACTAAAAGAGACCCAGTACTTC.

This chain links TRBV7-6 with TRBJ2-3; unclear D gene. CDR1 is SGHVS, CDR2 FNYEAQ, per germline. This CDR3 contains 11 residues. Trimming took off 5 bases at V and 3 bases at J, with 3 bases between the two ends. CDR3 loop: CASSLTDTQYF. The CDR3 nucleotides are TGTGCCAGCAGCCTGACAGATACGCAGTATTTT.

The V and J genes are TRBV4-1 and TRBJ2-4; D perhaps matches TRBD1 (6 bases). V was cut by 1 base and J by 0 bases, with 16 bases left in between. The CDR3 extends over 18 amino acids. Germline V gene sequence: CDR1 MGHRA, CDR2 YSYEKL. CDR3 nucleotides: TGCGCCAGCAGCCAAGTGAACGCCTGGGGGCTAGCCAAAAACATTCAGTACTTC. The encoded protein is CASSQVNAWGLAKNIQYF.

The rearrangement joins TRBV5-4 to TRBJ2-3; no firm D call. The CDR3 extends over 13 amino acids. V gave up 0 bases and J gave up 4 bases, with 6 bases separating them. Germline CDR1 reads SGHNT; CDR2 reads YYREEE (reference sequence). The CDR3 reads CASSLELPDTQYF. CDR3 nucleotide sequence: TGTGCCAGCAGCTTGGAACTCCCAGATACGCAGTATTTT.

The chain has TRBV6-6 and TRBJ1-5, with 7 bases lining up with TRBD1. Germline loops: CDR1 MNHNY, CDR2 SVGAGI (reference sequence). This CDR3 is built from 16 residues. Trimming at V came to 6 bases and at J to 2 bases, leaving 10 bases not matched to a gene. The CDR3 DNA follows: TGTGCCAGCAGACCTCGACAGGGACGGGGCAATCAGCCCCAGCATTTT. This codes for CASRPRQGRGNQPQHF.

The rearrangement joins TRBV30 to TRBJ1-5, with D unclear. The germline V gene encodes CDR1 GTSNPN and CDR2 SVGIG (reference sequence). The germline V and J ends were trimmed by 2 bases and 2 bases, with 13 bases remaining between them. The CDR3 loop spans 15 amino acids. CDR3 DNA sequence: TGTGCCTGGAGTCCGGGGTTCCAGGGCAATCAGCCCCAGCATTTT. Translating it yields CAWSPGFQGNQPQHF.

The chain carries TRBV7-9 and TRBJ1-2; D gene ambiguous. V gave up 5 bases and J gave up 0 bases, with 10 bases separating them. The CDR3 spans 14 residues. Germline V gives CDR1 SEHNR, CDR2 FQNEAQ (reference sequence). CDR3 in amino acids: CASSPWEANYGYTF. The CDR3, as DNA: TGTGCCAGCAGCCCGTGGGAGGCTAACTATGGCTACACCTTC.

The chain carries TRBV25-1 and TRBJ2-4, with TRBD2 matching 11 bases. This CDR3 has 15 amino acids. Per germline, CDR1 MGHDK and CDR2 SYGVNS. With 3 bases clipped from V and 4 bases from J, the junction kept 2 bases outside the gene matches. This CDR3 reads CASSDASGGKNIQYF. CDR3 nucleotides: TGTGCCAGCAGTGATGCTAGCGGGGGGAAAAACATTCAGTACTTC.

J is TRBJ1-2 and V is TRBV12-5; 7 bases are a match to TRBD1. Germline lookup yields CDR1 LGHNT and CDR2 FRNRAP. This CDR3 contains 12 residues. J lost 4 bases, V lost 6 bases, and 2 bases had no gene match. The CDR3 sequence is CASGTGLYGYTF. The CDR3 region has the DNA TGTGCTAGTGGGACAGGGCTCTATGGCTACACCTTC. The full variable domain, with the rest looked up from reference TRBV12-5 and TRBJ1-2, is DARVTQTPRHKVTEMGQEVTMRCQPILGHNTVFWYRQTMMQGLELLAYFRNRAPLDDSGMPKDRFSAEMPDATLATLKIQPSEPRDSAVYFCASGTGLYGYTFGSGTRLTVV.

The J gene is TRBJ2-1, the V gene TRBV9; D call uncertain. The V end lost 0 bases, the J end lost 12 bases, and 10 bases lay between the germline ends. The germline CDR1 and CDR2 sequences are SGDLS and YYNGEE. This CDR3 comprises 12 residues. CDR3 amino acids: CASSVVSGLQFF. The CDR3 DNA reads as TGTGCCAGCAGCGTAGTATCGGGTCTGCAGTTCTTC. Full variable domain (rest looked up from reference TRBV9 and TRBJ2-1): DSGVTQTPKHLITATGQRVTLRCSPRSGDLSVYWYQQSLDQGLQFLIQYYNGEERAKGNILERFSAQQFPDLHSELNLSSLELGDSALYFCASSVVSGLQFFGPGTRLTVL.

The genes are TRBV19 and TRBJ2-2, with TRBD1 identical over 9 bases. Germline assignment: CDR1 LNHDA and CDR2 SQIVND (reference sequence). Trimming removed 5 bases from V and 4 bases from J; junction bases left unmatched: 5. The CDR3 is made up of 15 amino acids. CDR3 protein: CASSLGQGRTGELFF. CDR3 DNA sequence: TGTGCCAGTAGTCTCGGACAGGGGCGCACCGGGGAGCTGTTTTTT.

The chain links TRBV4-3 to TRBJ1-2; 7 bases line up with TRBD1. The V gene end was trimmed by 3 bases and the J gene end by 10 bases; junction bases not matched to a gene: 8. Germline V gene lookup returns CDR1 LGHNA and CDR2 YSLEER. This CDR3 is 13 amino acids long. Here the CDR3 DNA reads TGCGCCAGCAGCCAGGTGACAGGGAAGGACTACACCTTC. Protein: CASSQVTGKDYTF.

This clone was seen only once. V usage is TRBV2 and J usage is TRBJ2-5, with 7 bases aligning to TRBD1. The CDR3 covers 15 residues. The germline V gene has CDR1 SNHLY and CDR2 FYNNEI. The J segment lost 4 bases and the V segment lost 4 bases, leaving 9 bases of the junction unmatched. CDR3 amino acids: CASSGDSSRGETQYF. DNA for the CDR3: TGTGCCAGCAGTGGGGACAGCTCAAGGGGAGAGACCCAGTACTTC. The whole variable domain, filled in from reference TRBV2 and TRBJ2-5, reads EPEVTQTPSHQVTQMGQEVILRCVPISNHLYFYWYRQILGQKVEFLVSFYNNEISEKSEIFDDQFSVERPDGSNFTLKIRSTKLEDSAMYFCASSGDSSRGETQYFGPGTRLLVL.

This clone occurred many times. This sequence joins TRBV5-1 and TRBJ1-4; D uncertain. Trimming cost V 3 bases and J 6 bases, with 12 bases left between them. The CDR3 sequence is 14 residues long. Per germline, CDR1 SGHRS and CDR2 YFSETQ. CDR3 DNA: TGCGCCAGCAGCTCGGCAGGAGGGTATGAAAAACTGTTTTTT. This sequence encodes CASSSAGGYEKLFF.

The CDR3 is CASSPGLYRDTEAFF. The DNA for the CDR3 is TGTGCCAGCAGCCCTGGTCTTTACAGAGACACTGAAGCTTTCTTT. The gene calls are TRBV11-2 and TRBJ1-1, with D unresolved. Germline CDR1 and CDR2: SGHAT and FQNNGV. The V end was cut by 5 bases, the J end by 3 bases, with 16 bases between. The CDR3 totals 15 residues.